The T cell receptor (beta chain) under discussion was sequenced for a study of blood T cell repertoires in COVID-19. Germline lookup yields CDR1 WSHSY and CDR2 SAAADI. CDR3 length equals 14 residues. The V end lost 6 bases, the J end lost 0 bases, and 11 bases lay between the germline ends. Study processing details: The assay estimated nucleated cells by amplifying reference gene primers. Clones were sequenced by immunoSEQ multiplex PCR, and TCRdb holds only the in-frame ones, with some missing. The DNA gave D and trimming, while V, J and clone size come from that table. The data hold 210,000 or so clones, with 80% observed a single time.

This TCR derives from a young man with acute COVID-19. V and J are TRBV10-2 and TRBJ1-1; weak D call: TRBD1 (5 bases). Sequences were obtained from PBMCs or T cells enriched from blood (not recorded which). The CDR3: CASSRQGLNTEAFF. CDR3 bases: TGCGCCAGCAGCCGGCAGGGTCTGAACACTGAAGCTTTCTTT.